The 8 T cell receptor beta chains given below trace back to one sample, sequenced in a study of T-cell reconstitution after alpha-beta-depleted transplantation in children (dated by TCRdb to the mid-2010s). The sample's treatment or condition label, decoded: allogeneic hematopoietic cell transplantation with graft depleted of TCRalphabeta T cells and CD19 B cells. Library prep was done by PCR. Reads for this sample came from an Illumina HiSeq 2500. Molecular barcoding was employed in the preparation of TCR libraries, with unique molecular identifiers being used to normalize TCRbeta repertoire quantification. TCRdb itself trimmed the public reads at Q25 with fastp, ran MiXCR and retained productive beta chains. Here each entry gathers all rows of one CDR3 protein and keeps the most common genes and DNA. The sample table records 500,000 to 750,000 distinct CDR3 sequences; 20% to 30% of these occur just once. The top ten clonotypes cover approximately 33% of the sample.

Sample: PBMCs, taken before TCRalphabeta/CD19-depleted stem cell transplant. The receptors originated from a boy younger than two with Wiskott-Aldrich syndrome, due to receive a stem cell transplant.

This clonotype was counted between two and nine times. CDR3: CASTPRIGYNEQFF. The CDR3 region has the DNA TGTGCCAGCACCCCTAGAATCGGGTACAATGAGCAGTTCTTC. The chain links TRBV9 to TRBJ2-1, with no clear D. The CDR3 covers 14 residues. With 6 bases removed from V and 4 bases from J, the gap between germline ends came to 14 bases. CDR1 is SGDLS, CDR2 YYNGEE, per germline.

The CDR3 sequence: CSARRNMGGAINNSPLHF. The CDR3 nucleotides read TGCAGTGCTAGACGCAATATGGGGGGGGCCATAAATAATTCACCCCTCCACTTT. The V and J genes are TRBV20-1 and TRBJ1-6; a possible D gene is TRBD1 (6 bases). V dropped 2 bases and J dropped 5 bases, with 22 bases sitting between them. Germline values: CDR1 DFQATT, CDR2 SNEGSKA (reference sequence). There are 18 residues in the CDR3.

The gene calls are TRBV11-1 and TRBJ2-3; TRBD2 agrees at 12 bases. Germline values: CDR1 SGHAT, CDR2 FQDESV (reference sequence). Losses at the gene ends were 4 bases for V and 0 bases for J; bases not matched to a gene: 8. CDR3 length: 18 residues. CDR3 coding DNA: TGTGCCAGCAGCTCTCATACCGGGACTAGCGGGAGCACAGATACGCAGTATTTT. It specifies CASSSHTGTSGSTDTQYF.

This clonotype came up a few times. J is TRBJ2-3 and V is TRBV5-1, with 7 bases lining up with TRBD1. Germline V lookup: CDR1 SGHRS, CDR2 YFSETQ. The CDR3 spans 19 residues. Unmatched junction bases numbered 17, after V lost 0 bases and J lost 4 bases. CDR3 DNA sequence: TGCGCCAGCAGCTTGGCCCGCGGCGGACAGGCTTCGTATGCAGATACGCAGTATTTT. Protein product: CASSLARGGQASYADTQYF.

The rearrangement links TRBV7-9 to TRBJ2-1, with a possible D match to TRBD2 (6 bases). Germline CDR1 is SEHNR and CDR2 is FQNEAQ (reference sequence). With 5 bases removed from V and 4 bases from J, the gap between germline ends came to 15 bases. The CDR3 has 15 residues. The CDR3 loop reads CASSRQRAQYNEQFF. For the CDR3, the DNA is TGTGCCAGCAGCCGCCAGCGGGCGCAGTACAATGAGCAGTTCTTC.

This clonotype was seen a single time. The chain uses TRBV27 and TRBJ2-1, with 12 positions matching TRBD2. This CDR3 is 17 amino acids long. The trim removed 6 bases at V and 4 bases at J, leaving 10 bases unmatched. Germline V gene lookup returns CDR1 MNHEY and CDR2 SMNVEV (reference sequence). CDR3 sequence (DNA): TGTGCCAGCAGCATAGGACTAGCGGGAACGGGGTACAATGAGCAGTTCTTC. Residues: CASSIGLAGTGYNEQFF.

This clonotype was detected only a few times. CDR3 amino acids: CSVVPGGTYEQYF. The CDR3 DNA follows: TGCAGCGTTGTTCCGGGAGGTACCTACGAGCAGTACTTC. The chain uses TRBV29-1 and TRBJ2-7; 7 bases match TRBD2. The CDR3 is 13 amino acids. Germline V lookup: CDR1 SQVTM, CDR2 ANQGSEA. V was clipped by 4 bases and J by 2 bases; unmatched bases: 5.

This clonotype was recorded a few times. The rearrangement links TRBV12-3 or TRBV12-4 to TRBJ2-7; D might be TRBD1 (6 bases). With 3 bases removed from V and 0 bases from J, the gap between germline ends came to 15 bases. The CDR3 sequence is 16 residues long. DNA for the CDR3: TGTGCCAGCAGTTTTTCCTCCGGGACACGCTCCTACGAGCAGTACTTC. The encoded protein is CASSFSSGTRSYEQYF.